This TCR beta chain was recovered during a study of T cells after yellow fever vaccination. Study-wide points: FACS-sorted repertoires might harbor abundant contaminating clonotypes from the bulk population.

Notes on this clonotype: What it binds is unknown.

TCRdb independently ran MiXCR on the 5' RACE reads; one entry per CDR3 protein. The sample has 550,000 to 750,000 distinct CDR3 sequences; less than 15% are singletons. The CDR3 totals 15 residues. Germline CDR1 is LNHNV and CDR2 is YYDKDF (reference sequence). V shed 3 bases and J 1 base; nucleotides not matched to a gene: 3. This TCR derives from a man aged 30 to 45 who received the YFV17D yellow fever vaccine. Sequencing used PBMCs, obtained on the day of the yellow fever booster vaccination. The genes are TRBV15 and TRBJ2-7, with 10 bases that match TRBD1. The chain's CDR3 is CATSRPGQGSYEQYF. CDR3 DNA sequence: TGTGCCACCAGCAGGCCGGGACAGGGGTCCTACGAGCAGTACTTC.